This T cell receptor beta chain stems from a study of CD8 T cells in Susac syndrome. RNA amounts of 0.5 to 1 ug underwent reverse transcription with random hexamers. TCR beta CDR3 was amplified by immunoSEQ multiplex PCR. This amplification extended across 54 Vbeta and 13 Jbeta segments. TCRdb reprocessed the immunoSEQ multiplex PCR reads via MiXCR and lists one record per CDR3 protein. Among 350,000 to 550,000 distinct CDR3 sequences listed, around 85% were seen once. CDR3 size: 15 residues. Germline loops: CDR1 SGHTA, CDR2 FQGTGA. Trimming cost V 2 bases and J 4 bases, with 13 bases left between them.

The origin of this receptor is a human donor with multiple sclerosis. V and J are TRBV7-3 and TRBJ2-3; D is perhaps TRBD2 (5 bases). The sample was CD8+ T cells from PBMCs. The DNA for the CDR3 is TGTGCCAGCAGCTTACTTGGCGGACTCGCAGATACGCAGTATTTT. Protein: CASSLLGGLADTQYF.